Listed below are T cell receptor beta chains from one sample, sequenced in a study of shared clonotypes between healthy human individuals. This table comes from immunoSEQ multiplex PCR, and its TCRdb copy is limited to in-frame clones, with some not included. Among hundreds of thousands of clones listed, 73% were seen once. The sample comprised memory CD4+ T cells sorted from blood. These receptor sequences come from a woman in her twenties or thirties in good health. CDR3s include the opening cysteine and the closing phenylalanine or tryptophan. A D gene is named only where the DNA matches it firmly. For some rows the clone size is stated as once, few or many, or as a class when expanded; others skip it.

size	V	J	D	DNA	CDR3
-	TRBV28	TRBJ1-2	-	TGTGCCAGCAGTTTAATCGATACTATAAGTGGCTACACCTTC	CASSLIDTISGYTF
-	TRBV5-1	TRBJ2-7	-	TGCGCCAGCAGCTTGGGGGCTGGGTTTAGGTACGAGCAGTACTTC	CASSLGAGFRYEQYF
once	TRBV25-1	TRBJ2-7	TRBD2	TGTGCCAGCAGAAACGGGGGGGGCGCTAGCGAGCAGTACTTC	CASRNGGGASEQYF
-	TRBV18	TRBJ2-6	TRBD1	TGTGCCAGCTCATCGTCCGGGACAGGGGGTACTGGGGCCAACGTCCTGACTTTC	CASSSSGTGGTGANVLTF
-	TRBV19	TRBJ2-6	TRBD1	TGTGCCAGTAGTAGGACAGGGGAAGGGGCCAACGTCCTGACTTTC	CASSRTGEGANVLTF
-	TRBV7-9	TRBJ2-1	TRBD2	TGTGCCAGCAGCCCTCGGACTAGCGGGGGATGGAATGAGCAGTTCTTC	CASSPRTSGGWNEQFF
few	TRBV30	TRBJ1-5	-	TGTGCCTGGAGCTACACGGGGGGCAATCAGCCCCAGCATTTT	CAWSYTGGNQPQHF
-	TRBV28	TRBJ2-3	TRBD1	TGTGCCAGCAGGAAGGGACAGGGAAGCACAGATACGCAGTATTTT	CASRKGQGSTDTQYF
-	TRBV29-1	TRBJ1-2	-	TGCAGCGTCTCCGGGACCTACGGCTACACCTTC	CSVSGTYGYTF
-	TRBV7-2	TRBJ2-3	TRBD2	TGTGCCAGCAGCCTGGGACTAGCTACAGATACGCAGTATTTT	CASSLGLATDTQYF
-	TRBV28	TRBJ2-7	TRBD2	TGTGCCAGCAGTTTTAGTGGGAGGGCCTCCTACGAGCAGTACTTC	CASSFSGRASYEQYF
-	TRBV5-4	TRBJ2-3	-	TGTGCCAGCAGCTTGGTGGGGGCAGATACGCAGTATTTT	CASSLVGADTQYF
-	TRBV9	TRBJ1-1	TRBD1	TGTGCCAGCAGCTACCGGGACAGGGGTGAAGCTTTCTTT	CASSYRDRGEAFF
few	TRBV25-1	TRBJ1-3	-	TGTGCCAGCAGTGAACAGGCCGGACGAAACACCATATATTTT	CASSEQAGRNTIYF
-	TRBV19	TRBJ1-5	TRBD1	TGTGCCAGTAGTATCGGACAGGAACAGCCCCAGCATTTT	CASSIGQEQPQHF
-	TRBV5-1	TRBJ2-2	-	TGCGCCAGCAGCGATACCCCAGGGGGGTTGAACACCGGGGAGCTGTTTTTT	CASSDTPGGLNTGELFF
-	TRBV5-1	TRBJ2-3	-	TGCGCCAGCAGCTCCGAGGGAGCGTATAGCACAGATACGCAGTATTTT	CASSSEGAYSTDTQYF
-	TRBV4-1	TRBJ1-2	-	TGCGCCAGCAGGCCAGTAGGGGAGCGGGAGGGCTACACCTTC	CASRPVGEREGYTF
-	TRBV7-9	TRBJ2-1	-	TGTGCCAGCAGCCAGGAAGGGGAGCAGTTCTTC	CASSQEGEQFF
few	TRBV20-1	TRBJ1-5	-	TGCAGTGCTAGAGCGGGGGAGGGACATTTT	CSARAGEGHF
-	TRBV6-5	TRBJ1-2	TRBD1	TGTGCCACACGTAGGGGGCGGAGTAGTTATGGCTACACCTTC	CATRRGRSSYGYTF
-	TRBV30	TRBJ1-5	-	TGTGCCTGGAGGGGGCCCGGGGGGTCGCCCGATCAGCCCCAGCATTTT	CAWRGPGGSPDQPQHF
few	TRBV10-3	TRBJ2-2	TRBD1	TGTGCCATCACTCCACAGGGGGCGGGCGGGTCGAACACCGGGGAGCTGTTTTTT	CAITPQGAGGSNTGELFF
-	TRBV28	TRBJ1-5	-	TGTGCCAGCAGAACCGCAACCAGCAATCAGCCCCAGCATTTT	CASRTATSNQPQHF
few	TRBV2	TRBJ1-1	-	TGTGCCAGCATCCTGAGGGCAGGGAACACTGAAGCTTTCTTT	CASILRAGNTEAFF
-	TRBV5-6	TRBJ2-7	TRBD1	TGTGCCAGCAGCCCTTGGGACAGTCCCTACGAGCAGTACTTC	CASSPWDSPYEQYF
-	TRBV28	TRBJ1-1	-	TGTGCCAGCAGTTACAGGGTTTCCACTGAAGCTTTCTTT	CASSYRVSTEAFF
many	TRBV5-6	TRBJ2-6	-	TGTGCCAGCACCAGCCGGGGCTTATCTGGGGCCAACGTCCTGACTTTC	CASTSRGLSGANVLTF
-	TRBV5-1	TRBJ2-1	TRBD1	TGCGCCAGCAGCCTTAACCCCGGGACAGCGTATAATGAGCAGTTCTTC	CASSLNPGTAYNEQFF
few	TRBV6-1	TRBJ2-7	-	TGTGCCAGCTTGATGGGGGACGAGCAGTACTTC	CASLMGDEQYF
few	TRBV30	TRBJ1-2	-	TGTGCCTGGATCAGGGCGGGGGCCAGCTATGGCTACACCTTC	CAWIRAGASYGYTF
-	TRBV28	TRBJ1-2	TRBD1	TGTGCCAGCAGTCCGACAGGGACGGGACAAAACTATGGCTACACCTTC	CASSPTGTGQNYGYTF
-	TRBV12-5	TRBJ2-6	-	TGTGCTAGTGGTCGCGGTGAGGGTGTAGGGGCCAACGTCCTGACTTTC	CASGRGEGVGANVLTF
-	TRBV4-2	TRBJ2-5	-	TGTGCCAGCAGCCAAGGGCCCCGGGGCCTCCAAGAGACCCAGTACTTC	CASSQGPRGLQETQYF
-	TRBV28	TRBJ2-4	-	TGTGCCAGCAGTTTCCAACTAGTTATGGACATTCAGTACTTC	CASSFQLVMDIQYF
-	TRBV25-1	TRBJ2-1	-	TGTGCCAGCAGTGAACAGAGCGTAAGACACAATGAGCAGTTCTTC	CASSEQSVRHNEQFF
few	TRBV10-2	TRBJ2-3	TRBD2	TGCGCCAGCAGTGCAGCGGGAGTGTGGGATACGCAGTATTTT	CASSAAGVWDTQYF
once	TRBV28	TRBJ2-4	-	TGTGCCAGCAGCCCTGGAGCTAGAGGGGGGGCCAAAAACATTCAGTACTTC	CASSPGARGGAKNIQYF
once	TRBV7-6	TRBJ2-7	-	TGTGCCAGCAGCGAGAGGTGGAGGGGCGGGGAGCAGTACTTC	CASSERWRGGEQYF
-	TRBV19	TRBJ2-5	-	TGTGCCAGTAGTCCCCAGGGGTTCCAAGAGACCCAGTACTTC	CASSPQGFQETQYF
-	TRBV28	TRBJ2-7	TRBD1	TGTGCCAGCAGACGACAGGGGATTTACGAGCAGTACTTC	CASRRQGIYEQYF
-	TRBV28	TRBJ2-1	-	TGTGCCAGCAGTTTAAATCCGGGACAATACAATGAGCAGTTCTTC	CASSLNPGQYNEQFF
-	TRBV7-2	TRBJ2-3	TRBD2	TGTGCCAGCAGCTCTCTGGGACTAGCGGGAGATACGCAGTATTTT	CASSSLGLAGDTQYF
-	TRBV7-7	TRBJ2-7	TRBD1	TGTGCCAGCAGCCCCGGGGGGACAGGGGGGTACGAGCAGTACTTC	CASSPGGTGGYEQYF
-	TRBV4-1	TRBJ2-3	TRBD2	TGCGCCAGCAGCAAAACCACCAGCGGGAGTTGGTCCGATACGCAGTATTTT	CASSKTTSGSWSDTQYF
-	TRBV27	TRBJ2-3	-	TGTGCCAGCAGACCCAGACCCTCCAGCTTGGATACGCAGTATTTT	CASRPRPSSLDTQYF
-	TRBV29-1	TRBJ2-1	-	TGCAGCGTTGTTGGCTACAATGAGCAGTTCTTC	CSVVGYNEQFF
-	TRBV19	TRBJ1-5	-	TGTGCCAGTAGTATACTCCACAATCAGCCCCAGCATTTT	CASSILHNQPQHF
-	TRBV29-1	TRBJ1-4	TRBD1	TGCAGCGTTGGAGTGGGGACAGATGAAAAACTGTTTTTT	CSVGVGTDEKLFF
-	TRBV6-6	TRBJ1-1	-	TGTGCCAGCAGTTACTCTGGGGAAGCTTTCTTT	CASSYSGEAFF
few	TRBV2	TRBJ2-1	TRBD1	TGTGCCAGCAGTGTACCCTACAGGGGGCAGGAGCAGTTCTTC	CASSVPYRGQEQFF
-	TRBV19	TRBJ2-7	-	TGTGCCAGTAGTATTGCACTCAATCCCGCCTACGAGCAGTACTTC	CASSIALNPAYEQYF
-	TRBV27	TRBJ2-1	-	TGTGCCAGCAGTACGCTCAGATACAATGAGCAGTTCTTC	CASSTLRYNEQFF